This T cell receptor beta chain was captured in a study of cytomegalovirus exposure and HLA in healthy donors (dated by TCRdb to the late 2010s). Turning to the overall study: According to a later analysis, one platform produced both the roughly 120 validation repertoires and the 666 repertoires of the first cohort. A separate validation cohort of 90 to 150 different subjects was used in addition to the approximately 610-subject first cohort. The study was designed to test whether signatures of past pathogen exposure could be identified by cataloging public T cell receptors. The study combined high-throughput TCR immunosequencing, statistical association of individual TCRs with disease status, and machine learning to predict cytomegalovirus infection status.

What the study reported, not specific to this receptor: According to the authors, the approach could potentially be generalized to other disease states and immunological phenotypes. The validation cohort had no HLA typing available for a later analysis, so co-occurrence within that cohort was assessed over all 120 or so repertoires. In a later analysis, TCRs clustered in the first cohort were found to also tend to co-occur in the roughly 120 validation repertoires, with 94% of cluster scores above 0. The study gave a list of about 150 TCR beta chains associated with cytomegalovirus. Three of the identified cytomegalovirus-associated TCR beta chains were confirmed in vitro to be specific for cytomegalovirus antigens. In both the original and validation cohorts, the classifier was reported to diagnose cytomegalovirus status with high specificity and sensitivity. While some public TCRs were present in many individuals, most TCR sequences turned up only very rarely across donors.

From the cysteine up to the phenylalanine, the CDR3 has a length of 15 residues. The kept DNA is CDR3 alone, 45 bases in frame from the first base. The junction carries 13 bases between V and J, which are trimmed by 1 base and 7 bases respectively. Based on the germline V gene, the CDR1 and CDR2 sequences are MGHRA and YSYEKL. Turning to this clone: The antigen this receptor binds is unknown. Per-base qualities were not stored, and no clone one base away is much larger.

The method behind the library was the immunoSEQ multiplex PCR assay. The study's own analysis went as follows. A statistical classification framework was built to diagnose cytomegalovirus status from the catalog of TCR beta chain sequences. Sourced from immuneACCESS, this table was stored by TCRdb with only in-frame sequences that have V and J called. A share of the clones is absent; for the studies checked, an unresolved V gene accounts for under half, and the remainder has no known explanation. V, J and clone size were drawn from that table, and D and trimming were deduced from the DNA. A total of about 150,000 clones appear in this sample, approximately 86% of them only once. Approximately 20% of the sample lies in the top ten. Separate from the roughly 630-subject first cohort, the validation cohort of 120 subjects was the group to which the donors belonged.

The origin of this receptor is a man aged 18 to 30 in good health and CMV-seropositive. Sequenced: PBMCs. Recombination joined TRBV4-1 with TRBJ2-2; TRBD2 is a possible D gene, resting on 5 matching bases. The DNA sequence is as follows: TGCGCCAGCAGCCAAGTCGCCTCGGGGAGCGGGGAGCTGTTTTTT. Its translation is CASSQVASGSGELFF.